Listed below are T cell receptor beta chains from one sample, sequenced in a study of T cell responses to AZD1222 COVID-19 vaccine. Repertoires were generated with immunoSEQ multiplex PCR, while TCRdb's copy carries only in-frame clones and drops some. Here the sample spans 150,000 to 200,000 clones, 92% being singletons. The sample in question was peripheral blood, obtained on day 0 of AZD1222 vaccination. These receptors all stem from an adult in good health. Both conserved end residues are part of each CDR3. The D gene is left open where the match is weak. Only some rows state a clone size, as once, few, many or a class for expanded clones.

d_call	clone_size	v_call	j_call	cdr3_aa	cdr3_nt
NA	NA	TRBV6-2/TRBV6-3	TRBJ1-1	CASSYSPQIMNTEAFF	TGTGCCAGCTCTTACTCCCCCCAGATAATGAACACTGAAGCTTTCTTT
NA	NA	TRBV6-6	TRBJ1-2	CASSTHRDTSYGYTF	TGTGCCAGCAGTACCCACCGGGACACCTCCTATGGCTACACCTTC
NA	NA	TRBV2	TRBJ2-7	CASKTGTQYEQYF	TGTGCCAGCAAGACCGGGACCCAATACGAGCAGTACTTC
TRBD2	NA	TRBV18	TRBJ2-2	CASSKGLAVTGELFF	TGTGCCAGCTCAAAGGGACTAGCAGTTACCGGGGAGCTGTTTTTT
NA	once	TRBV30	TRBJ1-1	CAWSVQVGRANTEAFF	TGTGCCTGGAGTGTACAGGTGGGACGGGCGAACACTGAAGCTTTCTTT
NA	NA	TRBV6-4	TRBJ2-5	CVRRFHQETQYF	TGTGTCCGGCGCTTCCACCAAGAGACCCAGTACTTC
TRBD1	NA	TRBV7-2	TRBJ1-6	CASRTIQGAGSPLHF	TGTGCCAGCAGGACTATACAGGGGGCGGGTTCACCCCTCCACTTT
TRBD1	NA	TRBV14	TRBJ1-6	CANESLTGTGVSPLHF	TGTGCCAACGAGAGCCTTACCGGGACAGGGGTTTCACCCCTCCACTTT
NA	NA	TRBV19	TRBJ2-1	CASSIGGWEAEQFF	TGTGCCAGTAGTATAGGGGGGTGGGAAGCGGAGCAGTTCTTC
NA	NA	TRBV19	TRBJ1-2	CASLSGGALQGYGYTF	TGTGCCAGTCTGTCCGGAGGAGCCTTACAGGGCTATGGCTACACCTTC
TRBD1	once	TRBV7-2	TRBJ2-7	CASSRDSSTYEQYF	TGTGCCAGCAGCCGGGACAGTTCCACCTACGAGCAGTACTTC
TRBD2	NA	TRBV6-2/TRBV6-3	TRBJ2-1	CASSYWGLAGGPNEQFF	TGTGCCAGCAGTTATTGGGGACTAGCGGGGGGGCCGAATGAGCAGTTCTTC
NA	NA	TRBV6-5	TRBJ2-7	CASSYDAGDYEQYF	TGTGCCAGCAGTTACGATGCTGGGGACTACGAGCAGTACTTC
TRBD2	NA	TRBV5-1	TRBJ2-5	CASSLGGLAGVETQYF	TGCGCCAGCAGCTTGGGGGGACTAGCTGGGGTAGAGACCCAGTACTTC
NA	NA	TRBV7-8	TRBJ1-2	CASSLAPLQVSYGYTF	TGTGCCAGCAGCCTCGCCCCTTTACAGGTCTCCTATGGCTACACCTTC
NA	NA	TRBV30	TRBJ1-2	CAWSGASGYTF	TGTGCCTGGAGTGGGGCTTCTGGCTACACCTTC
NA	NA	TRBV28	TRBJ2-7	CASSLVGKNGEQYF	TGTGCCAGCAGTTTGGTAGGGAAGAATGGTGAGCAGTACTTC
NA	once	TRBV24-1	TRBJ1-2	CATSDRTANGYTF	TGTGCCACCAGTGATAGGACTGCGAATGGCTACACCTTC
TRBD1	NA	TRBV6-2/TRBV6-3	TRBJ1-1	CASSRRTGAPTEAFF	TGTGCCAGCAGTAGGAGGACAGGAGCTCCCACTGAAGCTTTCTTT
NA	NA	TRBV7-9	TRBJ2-1	CASSLAQEVNEQFF	TGTGCCAGCAGCTTAGCGCAGGAGGTTAATGAGCAGTTCTTC
NA	NA	TRBV19	TRBJ2-1	CASSTFQNEQFF	TGTGCCAGTAGTACCTTTCAGAATGAGCAGTTCTTC
TRBD2	NA	TRBV4-1	TRBJ2-2	CASSQVERENGELFF	TGCGCCAGCAGCCAAGTTGAGCGGGAAAACGGGGAGCTGTTTTTT